This T cell receptor beta chain was sequenced in a study of graft-versus-host responses after intestinal transplantation. V dropped 7 bases and J dropped 3; count of bases not matched to a gene: 3. The germline V gene has CDR1 PRHDT and CDR2 FYEKMQ (reference sequence). This CDR3 is 12 amino acids long. The assay was immunoSEQ multiplex PCR, and TCRdb's table has in-frame clones only and misses some. The sample has over 15,000 clones; 75% to 95% are singletons. Sequences were derived from PBMCs, sampled 350 to 400 days after transplant. This receptor was identified in a human patient who received an intestinal transplant, so some T cells may come from the graft donor. The J gene is TRBJ2-7, the V gene TRBV13; the match to TRBD1 covers 7 bases. CDR3 region: CASTDRDYEQYF. The CDR3, as DNA: TGTGCCAGCACCGACAGGGACTACGAGCAGTACTTC. The full variable domain, its missing parts supplied by reference TRBV13 and TRBJ2-7, is AAGVIQSPRHLIKEKRETATLKCYPIPRHDTVYWYQQGPGQDPQFLISFYEKMQSDKGSIPDRFSAQQFSDYHSELNMSSLELGDSALYFCASTDRDYEQYFGPGTRLTVT.